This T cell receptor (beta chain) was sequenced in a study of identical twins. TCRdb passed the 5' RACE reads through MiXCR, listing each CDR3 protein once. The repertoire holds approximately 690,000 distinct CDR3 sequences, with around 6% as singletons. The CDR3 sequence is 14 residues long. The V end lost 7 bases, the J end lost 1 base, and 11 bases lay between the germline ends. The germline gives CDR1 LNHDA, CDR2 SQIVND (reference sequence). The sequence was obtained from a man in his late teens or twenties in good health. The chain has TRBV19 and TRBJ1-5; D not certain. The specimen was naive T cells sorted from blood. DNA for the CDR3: TGTGCCAGTATGGAAGGGATCAGCAATCAGCCCCAGCATTTT. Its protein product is CASMEGISNQPQHF.